The 5 T cell receptor beta chains listed next were all sequenced from one sample in a study of breast tumors, draining lymph nodes, adjacent tissues. From the multiplex PCR reads, TCRdb called clonotypes with MiXCR, one entry per CDR3 protein. Here the sample spans 15,000 to 16,000 distinct CDR3 sequences, 50% to 60% being singletons. Sequences were obtained from tumor-adjacent breast tissue. The receptors originated from a female donor with breast cancer. Some clones in this sample may be carry-over from other donors' samples.

This clonotype was found once. As the CDR3 is not closed by the conserved phenylalanine or tryptophan, this likely results from a read error. No DNA is shown, since the ends of the CDR3 on it are uncertain; the CDR3 is the one TCRdb lists. This rearrangement joins TRBV6-5 to TRBJ2-1; TRBD1 was called by the table and not checked on the DNA. The CDR3 contains 12 residues when both ends are counted. CDR1 is MNHEY and CDR2 is SVGAGI in the germline V gene. The CDR3 sequence is CASSNQLTGQGL.

There are many counts of this clonotype. The rearrangement uses TRBV24-1 and TRBJ1-5; D is uncertain. Germline CDR1 and CDR2: KGHDR and SFDVKD. This CDR3 spans 14 amino acids. With 0 bases removed from V and 6 bases from J, the gap between germline ends came to 8 bases. The CDR3 DNA reads as TGTGCCACCAGTGATTTGTCGGTGGGTCAGCCCCAGCATTTT. Amino acids: CATSDLSVGQPQHF.

The chain has TRBV29-1 and TRBJ2-2; D possibly corresponds to TRBD1 (6 bases). Germline CDR1 SQVTM, CDR2 ANQGSEA. The V gene lost 4 bases and the J gene lost 3 bases, with 12 bases spanning the gap. The CDR3 runs 14 residues. CDR3 amino acids: CSVGGGLDTGELFF. The CDR3 DNA sequence: TGCAGCGTTGGTGGGGGCTTGGACACCGGGGAGCTGTTTTTT.

This clonotype occurred many times. The chain is built from TRBV30 and TRBJ2-7; TRBD1 aligns across 8 bases. CDR3 length equals 14 residues. V was clipped by 5 bases and J by 2 bases; unmatched bases: 8. Germline V gives CDR1 GTSNPN, CDR2 SVGIG (reference sequence). In DNA, the CDR3 is TGTGCCTGGCCGCCGGGACAGGAAACCTACGAGCAGTACTTC. Translated, it gives CAWPPGQETYEQYF. The whole variable domain, remainder taken from reference TRBV30 and TRBJ2-7, is SQTIHQWPATLVQPVGSPLSLECTVEGTSNPNLYWYRQAAGRGLQLLFYSVGIGQISSEVPQNLSASRPQDRQFILSSKKLLLSDSGFYLCAWPPGQETYEQYFGPGTRLTVT.

This clonotype was observed many times. This may stem from a read error, because a much larger clone lies one nucleotide away. The rearrangement uses TRBV6-2 or TRBV6-3 and TRBJ2-1; D gene ambiguous. Germline V gene sequence: CDR1 MNHEY, CDR2 SVGEGT. Trimming removed 5 bases at V and 8 bases at J, with 10 bases between. CDR3 length: 12 residues. The CDR3 is CASSHLRYEQFF. CDR3 nucleotides: TGTGCCAGCAGTCACCTGAGATATGAGCAGTTCTTC.